This TCR beta chain was identified in a study of cytomegalovirus exposure and HLA in healthy donors. Turning to the study itself: Of 398 genotyped donors, 81% clustered with self-reported Caucasian donors.

Study-level points and caveats: Certain sequence variants were highly shared and formed a cluster, and this cluster was likely a sequencing artifact.

Each donor was healthy, and each was a bone marrow donor. The CDR3 runs to 17 residues. The V and J ends lost 3 bases and 1 base respectively, with 16 bases between them. Germline-derived CDR1 and CDR2 are LNHDA and SQIVND (reference sequence). In this sample, this clone turned up once. Its antigen remains unidentified. The PCR used 60 Vbeta and 13 Jbeta primers. The table came from immunoSEQ multiplex PCR; TCRdb's copy has only in-frame clones and leaves some out. Of about 97,000 clones in the sample, more than 70% were seen once. Sequenced sample: PBMCs. The chain has TRBV19 and TRBJ1-5; D is undetermined. The receptor's source is a male donor in good health and CMV-seropositive. DNA of the CDR3: TGTGCCAGTAGTATGGCCGGGAAGACGAGGAGCAATCAGCCCCAGCATTTT. It yields the protein CASSMAGKTRSNQPQHF.